Each of the 17 T cell receptor beta chains below was sequenced from the same sample in a study of T cell changes during pregnancy in multiple sclerosis. Measured with immunoSEQ multiplex PCR; TCRdb has only the in-frame clones, and not every one. The sample contains tens of thousands of clones, 90% to 95% of which appear only once. Sequencing used peripheral blood, obtained before pregnancy. The receptors shown here come from a female donor with multiple sclerosis, enrolled in a pregnancy study.

The chain combines TRBV5-1 with TRBJ2-3; 7 nucleotides line up with TRBD2. Germline trimming cut 3 bases from V and 1 base from J; bases unmatched to any gene: 11. CDR3 size: 17 residues. The germline CDR1 and CDR2 sequences are SGHRS and YFSETQ. The CDR3 DNA follows: TGCGCCAGCAGCTCCCTCCGGGGAGCGGGACGCACAGATACGCAGTATTTT. It yields the protein CASSSLRGAGRTDTQYF.

This CDR3 is CASSSPSSGGNEQFF. CDR3 bases: TGTGCCAGCAGCTCACCTTCTAGCGGGGGTAATGAGCAGTTCTTC. This chain links TRBV9 with TRBJ2-1; TRBD2 matches at 10 bases. This CDR3 spans 15 amino acids. Unmatched junction bases numbered 8, after V lost 4 bases and J lost 7 bases. Germline assignment: CDR1 SGDLS and CDR2 YYNGEE.

This clone showed up just once. The chain joins TRBV9 to TRBJ1-1; D is possibly TRBD1 (6 bases). Trimming took off 4 bases at V and 7 bases at J, with 17 bases between the two ends. Germline lookup yields CDR1 SGDLS and CDR2 YYNGEE. CDR3 length: 14 residues. The CDR3 region is CASSPGGGVGEAFF. Here the CDR3 DNA reads TGTGCCAGCAGCCCGGGGGGGGGCGTAGGTGAAGCTTTCTTT. Variable domain in full (rest from reference TRBV9 and TRBJ1-1): DSGVTQTPKHLITATGQRVTLRCSPRSGDLSVYWYQQSLDQGLQFLIQYYNGEERAKGNILERFSAQQFPDLHSELNLSSLELGDSALYFCASSPGGGVGEAFFGQGTRLTVV.

The gene calls are TRBV30 and TRBJ2-5; D remains ambiguous. TRBJ2-7 explains the end of the DNA better; the J call may be wrong. Germline V gene lookup returns CDR1 GTSNPN and CDR2 SVGIG (reference sequence). This CDR3 has 13 residues. The CDR3 DNA reads as TGTGCCTGGACTCACGGCGGTAGCTACGAGCAGTACTTC. It codes for CAWTHGGSYEQYF.

This chain links TRBV27 with TRBJ1-2; 8 bases agree with TRBD1. J was trimmed by 3 bases and V by 2 bases; bases with no gene match: 11. CDR1 MNHEY and CDR2 SMNVEV come from the germline V gene (reference sequence). The CDR3 consists of 17 residues. The CDR3 nucleotides read TGTGCCAGCAGTTTACGTAAGCTACAGGGGGAGCACTATGGCTACACCTTC. It codes for CASSLRKLQGEHYGYTF.

This clone was recorded once. The CDR3 region is CASSFLSGGRLGYEQYF. The CDR3 DNA sequence: TGTGCCAGCAGCTTCCTTAGCGGGGGGCGCCTGGGCTACGAGCAGTACTTC. The V gene is TRBV11-2, the J gene TRBJ2-7; the match to TRBD2 covers 10 bases. CDR3 length: 17 amino acids. CDR1 is SGHAT and CDR2 is FQNNGV in the germline V gene. V was clipped by 3 bases and J by 3 bases; unmatched bases: 11. Supplemented by reference TRBV11-2 and TRBJ2-7, the full variable domain reads EAGVAQSPRYKIIEKRQSVAFWCNPISGHATLYWYQQILGQGPKLLIQFQNNGVVDDSQLPKDRFSAERLKGVDSTLKIQPAKLEDSAVYLCASSFLSGGRLGYEQYFGPGTRLTVT.

CDR3 bases: TGTGCCAGCAGCCCCTCCCCGGGCAGGGAAGGCACCGGGGAGCTGTTTTTT. This gives the protein CASSPSPGREGTGELFF. V gene TRBV5-4 combines with J gene TRBJ2-2; perhaps TRBD1 as D (5 bases). The CDR3 contains 17 residues. V was shortened by 4 bases and J by 4 bases, with 20 bases between the two germline ends. Germline lookup yields CDR1 SGHNT and CDR2 YYREEE (reference sequence).

V usage is TRBV6-4 and J usage is TRBJ2-2, with D possibly matching TRBD2 (6 bases). The V end was cut by 3 bases, the J end by 7 bases, with 15 bases between. Germline CDR1 reads MRHNA; CDR2 reads SNTAGT. This CDR3 has 15 residues. CDR3 coding DNA: TGTGCCAGCAGTGAATCGGCGGGAAACGTCGGGGAGCTGTTTTTT. Translating it yields CASSESAGNVGELFF.

This rearrangement joins TRBV2 to TRBJ1-6, with D hard to call. The CDR3 has 15 residues. Germline V CDR1 and CDR2: SNHLY, FYNNEI. The V end was cut by 6 bases, the J end by 5 bases, with 14 bases between. The CDR3 spells CASRRAKEDNSPLHF. As DNA, the CDR3 is TGTGCCAGCAGGCGGGCAAAAGAGGATAATTCACCCCTCCACTTT. The whole variable domain, filled in from reference TRBV2 and TRBJ1-6, reads EPEVTQTPSHQVTQMGQEVILRCVPISNHLYFYWYRQILGQKVEFLVSFYNNEISEKSEIFDDQFSVERPDGSNFTLKIRSTKLEDSAMYFCASRRAKEDNSPLHFGNGTRLTVT.

This sequence joins TRBV18 and TRBJ2-7; unclear D gene. The germline gives CDR1 KGHSH, CDR2 LQKENI. This CDR3 comprises 14 residues. The V end lost 4 bases, the J end lost 2 bases, and 12 bases lay between the germline ends. The CDR3 region has the DNA TGTGCCAGCTCACTAAGCCCGGCGGCCTACGAGCAGTACTTC. Its translation: CASSLSPAAYEQYF.

The table lists this clone with a count of one. V is TRBV7-9 and J is TRBJ2-3, with a possible D match to TRBD2 (7 bases). Germline V CDR1 and CDR2: SEHNR, FQNEAQ (reference sequence). Between the trimmed V and J ends, which lost 0 bases and 4 bases, there was a span of 11 bases. CDR3 length equals 15 residues. The CDR3 DNA sequence: TGTGCCAGCAGCTTAGCCGGGGGGCCCGCAGATACGCAGTATTTT. Translated, it gives CASSLAGGPADTQYF.

About this clone itself: The sample contains more than one DNA sequence encoding this CDR3. V and J are TRBV9 and TRBJ2-5, with D possibly matching TRBD1 (5 bases). Germline V gene data show CDR1 as SGDLS and CDR2 as YYNGEE. V was clipped by 0 bases and J by 1 base, with 10 bases between them. The CDR3 loop spans 15 amino acids. CDR3 region: CASSVGSRGQETQYF. CDR3 nucleotide sequence: TGTGCCAGCAGCGTAGGTAGTAGGGGCCAAGAGACCCAGTACTTC.

This chain connects TRBV6-1 to TRBJ2-1; 12 bases match TRBD2. With 4 bases clipped from V and 5 bases from J, the junction kept 0 bases outside the gene matches. The CDR3 is 14 amino acids. Germline V gene lookup returns CDR1 MNHNS and CDR2 SASEGT. The CDR3 nucleotides read TGTGCCAGCAGTGGGACTAGCGGGAACAATGAGCAGTTCTTC. Translated, it gives CASSGTSGNNEQFF.

The rearrangement uses TRBV19 and TRBJ2-1, with D perhaps matching TRBD2 (6 bases). Germline V gives CDR1 LNHDA, CDR2 SQIVND (reference sequence). This CDR3 comprises 17 residues. The V end was cut by 6 bases, the J end by 2 bases, with 20 bases between. The CDR3 DNA is TGTGCCAGTAGGGGCGGGGCGGGTTTATTCCCCTACAATGAGCAGTTCTTC. Its translation: CASRGGAGLFPYNEQFF.

This clone was counted once. The genes are TRBV6-4 and TRBJ2-2, with D possibly being TRBD2 (7 bases). V gave up 7 bases and J gave up 6 bases, with 18 bases separating them. The V gene's germline CDR1 is MRHNA and CDR2 SNTAGT. The CDR3 contains 15 residues. The CDR3 nucleotides read TGTGCCAGCACCCCGAGGGGGGGGGCCGCCGGGGAGCTGTTTTTT. It codes for CASTPRGGAAGELFF.

The chain employs TRBV4-1 and TRBJ2-7; TRBD2 agrees at 7 bases. V dropped 0 bases and J dropped 0; count of bases not matched to a gene: 11. CDR1 is MGHRA, CDR2 YSYEKL, per germline. This CDR3 region has 18 residues. The CDR3: CASSQEGGSGVSSYEQYF. CDR3 in DNA: TGCGCCAGCAGCCAAGAGGGGGGGTCGGGGGTTAGCTCCTACGAGCAGTACTTC.

The chain is built from TRBV7-2 and TRBJ2-1; D uncertain. V lost 5 bases and J lost 8, with 7 bases in between. The CDR3 extends over 11 amino acids. Germline values: CDR1 SGHTA, CDR2 FQGNSA. This CDR3 reads CASSPFDEQFF. The CDR3 region has the DNA TGTGCCAGCAGCCCTTTTGATGAGCAGTTCTTC.